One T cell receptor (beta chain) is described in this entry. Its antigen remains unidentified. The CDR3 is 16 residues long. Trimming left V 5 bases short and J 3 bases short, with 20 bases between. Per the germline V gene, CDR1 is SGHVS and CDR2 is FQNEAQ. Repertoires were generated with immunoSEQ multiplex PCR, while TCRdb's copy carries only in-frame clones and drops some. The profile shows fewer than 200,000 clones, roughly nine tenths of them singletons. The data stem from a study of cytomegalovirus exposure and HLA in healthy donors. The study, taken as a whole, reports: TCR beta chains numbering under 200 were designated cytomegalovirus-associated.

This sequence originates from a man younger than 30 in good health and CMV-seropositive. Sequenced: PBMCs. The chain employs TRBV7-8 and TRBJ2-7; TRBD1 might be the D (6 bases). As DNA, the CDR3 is TGTGCCAGCAGCCGTCTCAGGACAGCAGTTTTCTACGAGCAGTACTTC. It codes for CASSRLRTAVFYEQYF.